Described below is a single TCR beta chain sequence and its context. The data were obtained in a study of T cell responses to AZD1222 COVID-19 vaccine. This CDR3 comprises 13 residues. The V and J ends lost 8 bases and 0 bases, in that order; junction bases with no gene match: 6. Germline V gene data show CDR1 as SQVTM and CDR2 as ANQGSEA. The assay was immunoSEQ multiplex PCR, and TCRdb's table has in-frame clones only and misses some. The data contain around 120,000 clones, over 75% of them singletons. The V gene is TRBV29-1, the J gene TRBJ1-1; TRBD1 matches at 7 bases. The sequence came from an adult in good health. Material: peripheral blood, obtained on day 0 of MenACWY control vaccination. CDR3 loop: CSTSTGVNTEAFF. The CDR3 DNA sequence: TGCAGCACCAGTACAGGGGTGAACACTGAAGCTTTCTTT.